A selection of T cell receptor beta chains follows, all from one sample in a study of long-term antiretroviral therapy in people with HIV. Method: immunoSEQ multiplex PCR; TCRdb's copy keeps in-frame clones and lacks some. The sample records about 19,000 clones, approximately 86% being singletons. The sequenced sample was unsorted PBMCs, obtained 0.5 years after starting antiretroviral therapy. These receptors all come from a man aged 35 to 55 with HIV. Both conserved end residues are part of each CDR3. D genes are given only for firm matches. Clone sizes are given selectively: once, few, many, or a class where the clone is expanded.

j_call d_call clone_size v_call cdr3_nt cdr3_aa
TRBJ1-1 . . TRBV29-1 TGCAGCGTTCGTCGGGGAACAGAATCGGCTTTCTTT CSVRRGTESAFF
TRBJ2-2 . few TRBV7-3 TGTGCCAGCCAACAGGGTGACAGCACCGGGGAGCTGTTTTTT CASQQGDSTGELFF
TRBJ1-6 TRBD1 . TRBV4-1 TGCGCCAGCAGCCACCTCGGGACAGTTTATTCACCCCTCCACTTT CASSHLGTVYSPLHF
TRBJ2-5 . . TRBV15 TGTGCCACCAGCAGTAGGAGGAAAGAGACCCAGTACTTC CATSSRRKETQYF
TRBJ1-5 . . TRBV27 TGTGCCAGCAGTTTCTGGGGGAGGGATCAGCCCCAGCATTTT CASSFWGRDQPQHF
TRBJ2-7 . . TRBV7-9 TGTGCCAGCAGCTACAGGGAAGGGGCCTACGAGCAGTACTTC CASSYREGAYEQYF
TRBJ2-1 . few TRBV27 TGTGCCAGCAGTTTAATGGCTAGCAGCAATGAGCAGTTCTTC CASSLMASSNEQFF
TRBJ2-7 . few TRBV28 TGTGCCAGCAGTTTAGTGGTAACCTCCTACGAGCAGTACTTC CASSLVVTSYEQYF
TRBJ2-5 . . TRBV11-1 TGTGCCAGCAGCTCCCCCCCTAGCTCAGAGACCCAGTACTTC CASSSPPSSETQYF
TRBJ2-7 . . TRBV19 TGTGCCAGTAGGCAGGGATCCGAGCAGTACTTC CASRQGSEQYF
TRBJ2-1 . once TRBV7-8 TGTGCCAGCAGCTTAGTCGGAAGCCATGAGCAGTTCTTC CASSLVGSHEQFF
TRBJ1-1 . . TRBV27 TGTGCCAGCAGCTTAGCAGGACAGATGAACACTGAAGCTTTCTTT CASSLAGQMNTEAFF
TRBJ1-5 . . TRBV10-1 TGCGCCAGCAGTGCCCAGCCCCAGCATTTT CASSAQPQHF
TRBJ2-7 TRBD1 . TRBV7-3 TGTGCCAGCAGCCAGGACAGGTCGGGCGAGCAGTACTTC CASSQDRSGEQYF
TRBJ2-5 . . TRBV10-2 TGCGCCAGCAGTGAGTCGTTTAGCCGCGGCGCTGAGACCCAGTACTTC CASSESFSRGAETQYF
TRBJ2-1 . once TRBV19 TGTGCCAGTAGTATGTCCGGGAGAGGGTACAATGAGCAGTTCTTC CASSMSGRGYNEQFF
TRBJ1-2 . . TRBV28 TGTGCCAGCAGTTTGTTGTTGGGCGGTAACTATGGCTACACCTTC CASSLLLGGNYGYTF
TRBJ2-3 . . TRBV5-4 TGTGCCAGCAGCTTCGCTAGAGGAGCAGATACGCAGTATTTT CASSFARGADTQYF